This TCR beta chain came from a study of T-cell memory formation after mild COVID-19. Overall study context: TCR clusters were mostly confined to one donor each. Study-level points and caveats: Confirmation of SARS-CoV-2 specificity was lacking for second-wave clones peaking day 37. Contracting clones from day 15 to 85 had balanced CD4/CD8; later expanders favoured CD4+.

cDNA libraries for TCR alpha and TCR beta, carrying sample barcodes and UMIs, came from 5'RACE with constant-segment primers. TCRdb independently ran MiXCR on the 5' RACE reads; one entry per CDR3 protein. The table includes 350,000 to 500,000 distinct CDR3 sequences, less than 25% detected once. Notes on this clonotype: Its target is not known.

This sequence was found in an adult woman who had mild COVID-19 (a few samples of this study predate the infection). Cell type and time point are not known. The sample was PBMCs or a T cell subset sorted from them (not recorded which).

The CDR3 nucleotides read TGCGCCAGCAGCCAGCCAACAAGGGGAAGTTCCTACGAGCAGTACTTC. This encodes CASSQPTRGSSYEQYF. V usage is TRBV4-1 and J usage is TRBJ2-7, with D possibly being TRBD1 (5 bases). CDR1 is MGHRA, CDR2 YSYEKL, per germline. V lost 3 bases and J 1 base, leaving 16 bases between the germline ends. The CDR3 consists of 16 residues.